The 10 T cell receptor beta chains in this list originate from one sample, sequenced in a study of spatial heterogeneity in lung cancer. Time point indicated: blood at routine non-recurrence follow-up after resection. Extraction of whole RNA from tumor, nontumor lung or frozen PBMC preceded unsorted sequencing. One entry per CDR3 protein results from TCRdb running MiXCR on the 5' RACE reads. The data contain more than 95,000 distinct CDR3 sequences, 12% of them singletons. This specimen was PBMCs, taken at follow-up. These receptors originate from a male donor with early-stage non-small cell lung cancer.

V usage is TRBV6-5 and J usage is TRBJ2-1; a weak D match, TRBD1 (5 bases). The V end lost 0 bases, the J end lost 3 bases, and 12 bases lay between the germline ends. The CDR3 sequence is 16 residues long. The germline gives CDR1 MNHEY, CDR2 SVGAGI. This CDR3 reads CASSYSGLGLYNEQFF. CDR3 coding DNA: TGTGCCAGCAGTTACTCGGGTCTGGGGCTCTACAATGAGCAGTTCTTC.

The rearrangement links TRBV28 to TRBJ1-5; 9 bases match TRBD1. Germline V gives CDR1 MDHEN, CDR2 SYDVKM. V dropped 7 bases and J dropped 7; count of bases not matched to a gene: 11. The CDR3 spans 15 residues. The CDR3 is CASNRDRVPHQPQHF. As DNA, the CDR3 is TGTGCCAGCAATAGGGACAGGGTGCCGCACCAGCCCCAGCATTTT.

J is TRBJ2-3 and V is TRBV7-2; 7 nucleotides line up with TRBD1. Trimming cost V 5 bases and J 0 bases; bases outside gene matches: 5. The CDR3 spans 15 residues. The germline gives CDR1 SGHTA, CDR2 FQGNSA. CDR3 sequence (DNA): TGTGCCAGCAGCCCCCGACAGGGTAGCACAGATACGCAGTATTTT. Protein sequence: CASSPRQGSTDTQYF.

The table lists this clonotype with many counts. CDR3 sequence reads: CASSQDFPGMDTEAFF. The CDR3 nucleotides are TGCGCCAGCAGCCAAGATTTTCCAGGGATGGACACTGAAGCTTTCTTT. The J gene is TRBJ1-1, the V gene TRBV4-3; D might be TRBD1 (5 bases). Trimming took off 0 bases at V and 3 bases at J, with 14 bases between the two ends. This CDR3 is built from 16 residues. From germline, CDR1 is LGHNA and CDR2 YSLEER.

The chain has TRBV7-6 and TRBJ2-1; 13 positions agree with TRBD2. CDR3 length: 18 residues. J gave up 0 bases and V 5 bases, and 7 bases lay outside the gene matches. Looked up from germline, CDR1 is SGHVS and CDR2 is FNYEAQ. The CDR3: CASSPRTSGGASYNEQFF. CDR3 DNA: TGTGCCAGCAGCCCTAGGACTAGCGGGGGCGCCTCCTACAATGAGCAGTTCTTC.

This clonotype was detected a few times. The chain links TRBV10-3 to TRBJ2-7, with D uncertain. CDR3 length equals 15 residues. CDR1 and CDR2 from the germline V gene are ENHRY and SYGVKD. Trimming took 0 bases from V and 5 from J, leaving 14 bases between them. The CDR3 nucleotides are TGTGCCATCAGTGAGTCGGGGTTAGGGCCCCACGAGCAGTACTTC. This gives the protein CAISESGLGPHEQYF.

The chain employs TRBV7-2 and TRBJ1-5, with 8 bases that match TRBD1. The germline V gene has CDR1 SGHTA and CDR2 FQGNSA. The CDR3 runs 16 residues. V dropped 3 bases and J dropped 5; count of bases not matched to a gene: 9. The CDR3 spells CASSFRTGFGDQPQHF. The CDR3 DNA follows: TGTGCCAGCAGCTTTCGGACAGGGTTTGGCGATCAGCCCCAGCATTTT. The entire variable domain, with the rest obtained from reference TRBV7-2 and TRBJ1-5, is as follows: GAGVSQSPSNKVTEKGKDVELRCDPISGHTALYWYRQSLGQGLEFLIYFQGNSAPDKSGLPSDRFSAERTGGSVSTLTIQRTQQEDSAVYLCASSFRTGFGDQPQHFGDGTRLSIL.

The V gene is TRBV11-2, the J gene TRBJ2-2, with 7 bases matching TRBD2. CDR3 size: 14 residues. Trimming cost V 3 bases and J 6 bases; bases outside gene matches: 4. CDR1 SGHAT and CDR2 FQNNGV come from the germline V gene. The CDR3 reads CASSFNSGAGELFF. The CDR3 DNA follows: TGTGCCAGCAGCTTCAACAGCGGGGCCGGGGAGCTGTTTTTT. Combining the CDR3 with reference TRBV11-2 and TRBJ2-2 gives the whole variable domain EAGVAQSPRYKIIEKRQSVAFWCNPISGHATLYWYQQILGQGPKLLIQFQNNGVVDDSQLPKDRFSAERLKGVDSTLKIQPAKLEDSAVYLCASSFNSGAGELFFGEGSRLTVL.

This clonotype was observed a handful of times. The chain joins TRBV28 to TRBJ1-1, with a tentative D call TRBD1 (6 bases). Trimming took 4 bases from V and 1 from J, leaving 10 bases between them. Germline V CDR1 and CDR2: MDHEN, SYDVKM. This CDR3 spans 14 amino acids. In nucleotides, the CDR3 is TGTGCCAGCAGTTCGCCGGACAGGAACACTGAAGCTTTCTTT. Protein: CASSSPDRNTEAFF.

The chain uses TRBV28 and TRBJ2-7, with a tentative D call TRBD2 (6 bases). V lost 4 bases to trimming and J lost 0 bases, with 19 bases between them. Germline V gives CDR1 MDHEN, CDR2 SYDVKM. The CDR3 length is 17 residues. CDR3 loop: CASSSPGLRASSYEQYF. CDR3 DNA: TGTGCCAGCAGTTCTCCGGGACTGAGAGCTAGCTCCTACGAGCAGTACTTC. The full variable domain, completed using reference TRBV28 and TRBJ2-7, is DVKVTQSSRYLVKRTGEKVFLECVQDMDHENMFWYRQDPGLGLRLIYFSYDVKMKEKGDIPEGYSVSREKKERFSLILESASTNQTSMYLCASSSPGLRASSYEQYFGPGTRLTVT.